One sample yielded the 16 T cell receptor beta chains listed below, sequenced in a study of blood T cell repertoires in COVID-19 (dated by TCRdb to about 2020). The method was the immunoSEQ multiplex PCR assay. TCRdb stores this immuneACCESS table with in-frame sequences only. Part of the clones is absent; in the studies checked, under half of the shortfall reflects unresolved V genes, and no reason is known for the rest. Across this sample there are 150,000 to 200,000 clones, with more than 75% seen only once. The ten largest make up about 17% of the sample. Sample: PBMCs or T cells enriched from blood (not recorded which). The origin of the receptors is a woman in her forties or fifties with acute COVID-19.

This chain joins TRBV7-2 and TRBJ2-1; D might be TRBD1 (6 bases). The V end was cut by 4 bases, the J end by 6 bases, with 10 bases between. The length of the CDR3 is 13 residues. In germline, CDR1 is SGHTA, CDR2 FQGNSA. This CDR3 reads CASSSYRANEQFF. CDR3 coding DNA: TGTGCCAGCAGCTCCTACAGGGCCAATGAGCAGTTCTTC.

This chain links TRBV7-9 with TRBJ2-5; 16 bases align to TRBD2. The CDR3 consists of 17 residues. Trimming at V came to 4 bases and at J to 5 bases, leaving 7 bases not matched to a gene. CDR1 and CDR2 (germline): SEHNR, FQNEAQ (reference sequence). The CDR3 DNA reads TGTGCCAGCAGCTCTCCGGGACTAGCGGGGGGGCCGGAGACCCAGTACTTC. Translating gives CASSSPGLAGGPETQYF.

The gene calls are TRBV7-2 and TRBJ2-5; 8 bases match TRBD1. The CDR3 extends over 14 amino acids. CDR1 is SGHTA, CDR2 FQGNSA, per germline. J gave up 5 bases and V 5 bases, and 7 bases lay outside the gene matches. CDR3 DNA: TGTGCCAGCAGCCCCGACAGGGGTCGGGAGACCCAGTACTTC. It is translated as CASSPDRGRETQYF.

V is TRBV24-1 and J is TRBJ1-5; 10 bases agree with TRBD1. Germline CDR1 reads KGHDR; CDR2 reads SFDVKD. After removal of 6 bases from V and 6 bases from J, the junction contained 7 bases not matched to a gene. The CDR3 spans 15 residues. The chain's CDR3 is CATSWGQGRGQPQHF. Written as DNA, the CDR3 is TGTGCCACCAGTTGGGGACAGGGGAGAGGTCAGCCCCAGCATTTT.

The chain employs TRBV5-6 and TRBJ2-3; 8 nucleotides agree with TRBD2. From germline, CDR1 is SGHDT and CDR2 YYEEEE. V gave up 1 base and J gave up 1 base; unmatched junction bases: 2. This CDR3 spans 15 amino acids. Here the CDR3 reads CASSLPGGGTDTQYF. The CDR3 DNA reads TGTGCCAGCAGCTTGCCCGGGGGGGGCACAGATACGCAGTATTTT.

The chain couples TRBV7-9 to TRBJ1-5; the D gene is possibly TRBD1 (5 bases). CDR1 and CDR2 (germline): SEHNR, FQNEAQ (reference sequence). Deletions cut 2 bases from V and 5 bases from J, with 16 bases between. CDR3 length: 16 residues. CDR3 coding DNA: TGTGCCAGCAGCTTAAGTGGGGCAGGAGATCATCAGCCCCAGCATTTT. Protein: CASSLSGAGDHQPQHF.

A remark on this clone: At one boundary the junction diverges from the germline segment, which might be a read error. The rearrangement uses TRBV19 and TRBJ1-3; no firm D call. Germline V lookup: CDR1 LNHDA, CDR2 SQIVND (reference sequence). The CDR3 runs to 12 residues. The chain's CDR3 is CASSISAQNFHF. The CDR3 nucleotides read TGTGCCAGTAGTATTTCTGCCCAGAATTTCCATTTT.

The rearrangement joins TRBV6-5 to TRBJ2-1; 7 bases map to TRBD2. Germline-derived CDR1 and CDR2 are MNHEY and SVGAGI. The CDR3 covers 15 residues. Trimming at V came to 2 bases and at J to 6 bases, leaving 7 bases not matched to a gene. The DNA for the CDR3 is TGTGCCAGCAGTTACGCGGGAGTAAAAGGCAATGAGCAGTTCTTC. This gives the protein CASSYAGVKGNEQFF.

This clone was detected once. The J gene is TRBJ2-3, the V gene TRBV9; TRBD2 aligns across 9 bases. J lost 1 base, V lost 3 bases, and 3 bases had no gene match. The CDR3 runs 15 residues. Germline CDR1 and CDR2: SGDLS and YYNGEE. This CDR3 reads CASSAWTSGTDTQYF. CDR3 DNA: TGTGCCAGCAGCGCTTGGACTAGCGGCACAGATACGCAGTATTTT.

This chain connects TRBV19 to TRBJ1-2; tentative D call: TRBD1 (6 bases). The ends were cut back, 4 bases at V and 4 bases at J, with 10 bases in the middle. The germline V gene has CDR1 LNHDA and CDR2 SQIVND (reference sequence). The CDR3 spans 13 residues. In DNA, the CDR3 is TGTGCCAGTAGTACAGGGGTCGCCTATGGCTACACCTTC. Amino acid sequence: CASSTGVAYGYTF.

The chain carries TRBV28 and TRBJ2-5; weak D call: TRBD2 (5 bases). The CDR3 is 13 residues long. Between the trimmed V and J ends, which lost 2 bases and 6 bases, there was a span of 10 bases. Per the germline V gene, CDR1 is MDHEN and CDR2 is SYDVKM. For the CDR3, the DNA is TGTGCCAGCAGTTTAGGGAGTCCGCAGACCCAGTACTTC. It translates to CASSLGSPQTQYF.

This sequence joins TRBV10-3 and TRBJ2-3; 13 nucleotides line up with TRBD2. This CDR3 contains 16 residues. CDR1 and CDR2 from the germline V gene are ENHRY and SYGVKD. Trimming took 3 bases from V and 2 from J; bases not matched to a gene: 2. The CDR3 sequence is CAISEGLAGATDTQYF. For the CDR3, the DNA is TGTGCCATCAGTGAAGGACTAGCGGGGGCCACAGATACGCAGTATTTT.

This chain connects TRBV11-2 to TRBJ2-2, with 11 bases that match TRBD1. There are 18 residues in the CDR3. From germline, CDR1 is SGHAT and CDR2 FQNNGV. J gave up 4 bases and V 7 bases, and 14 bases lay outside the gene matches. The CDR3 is CASKLYSGGTGGTGELFF. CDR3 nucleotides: TGTGCCAGCAAACTTTACAGTGGGGGGACAGGGGGCACCGGGGAGCTGTTTTTT.

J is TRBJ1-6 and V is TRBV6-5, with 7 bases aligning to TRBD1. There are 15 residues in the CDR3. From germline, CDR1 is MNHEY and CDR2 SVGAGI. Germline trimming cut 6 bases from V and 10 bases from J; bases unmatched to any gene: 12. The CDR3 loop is CASRLTRDRNSPLHF. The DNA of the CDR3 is TGTGCCAGCAGACTAACCCGGGACAGAAACTCACCCCTCCACTTT.

This CDR3 reads CATSRVKGGLWELFF. The CDR3 DNA reads TGTGCCACCAGCAGAGTAAAAGGAGGGCTCTGGGAGCTGTTTTTT. This chain connects TRBV15 to TRBJ2-2; tentative D call: TRBD2 (6 bases). The V end was cut by 1 base, the J end by 9 bases, with 15 bases between. Germline CDR1 LNHNV, CDR2 YYDKDF (reference sequence). The CDR3 sequence is 15 residues long.

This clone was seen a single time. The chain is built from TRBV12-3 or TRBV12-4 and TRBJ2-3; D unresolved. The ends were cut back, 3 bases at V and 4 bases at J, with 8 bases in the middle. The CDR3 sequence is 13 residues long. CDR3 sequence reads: CASSLMEPDTQYF. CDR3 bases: TGTGCCAGCAGTTTGATGGAGCCAGATACGCAGTATTTT.